These 16 T cell receptor beta chains came from one sample sequenced in a study of blood T cells in healthy people across ages. The second PCR ran about 6 to 12 cycles with a sample-barcoded 5' primer and J-beta primers. TCRdb independently ran MiXCR on the 5' RACE reads; one entry per CDR3 protein. The top ten hold 13% of the sample, which has about 900,000 distinct CDR3 sequences, around 48% seen once. The sequenced material came from blood. These receptors originate from a man aged 25-45 years in good health.

This clonotype appeared a few times. V gene TRBV4-3 combines with J gene TRBJ1-1, with 8 bases lining up with TRBD1. Germline lookup yields CDR1 LGHNA and CDR2 YSLEER. Losses at the gene ends were 4 bases for V and 1 base for J; bases not matched to a gene: 11. The CDR3 is made up of 17 amino acids. This CDR3 reads CASSPHHIGTGNTEAFF. The DNA for the CDR3 is TGCGCCAGCAGCCCCCACCATATAGGGACAGGGAACACTGAAGCTTTCTTT.

This clonotype was found once. The chain employs TRBV6-6 and TRBJ2-1; D unclear. This CDR3 has 11 amino acids. From germline, CDR1 is MNHNY and CDR2 SVGAGI (reference sequence). V gave up 5 bases and J gave up 8 bases, with 7 bases separating them. CDR3 DNA sequence: TGTGCCAGCAGTAGCCAGGATGAGCAGTTCTTC. It translates to CASSSQDEQFF.

The chain employs TRBV7-2 and TRBJ2-5; D gene ambiguous. V lost 1 base and J 0 bases, leaving 9 bases between the germline ends. Germline V gene sequence: CDR1 SGHTA, CDR2 FQGNSA. CDR3 size: 15 residues. The CDR3 here is CASSLGSINQETQYF. CDR3 in DNA: TGTGCCAGCAGCTTAGGGTCCATTAACCAAGAGACCCAGTACTTC.

There are many counts of this clonotype. The chain recombines TRBV10-3 with TRBJ2-5; 8 nucleotides match TRBD2. CDR1 and CDR2 from the germline V gene are ENHRY and SYGVKD. The V segment lost 6 bases and the J segment 1 base; nucleotides outside the gene matches: 7. The CDR3 sequence is 15 residues long. The CDR3 protein is CAISNSGVSQETQYF. CDR3 sequence (DNA): TGTGCCATCAGCAATAGCGGGGTGTCCCAAGAGACCCAGTACTTC.

The V call is TRBV20-1, the J call TRBJ2-7, with 7 bases identical to TRBD2. This CDR3 contains 15 residues. Losses at the gene ends were 1 base for V and 6 bases for J; bases not matched to a gene: 12. The germline V gene encodes CDR1 DFQATT and CDR2 SNEGSKA (reference sequence). CDR3 nucleotides: TGCAGTGCTAGAGTTGCAAGGGGAGGGTCTGTCGAGCAGTACTTC. Translated, it gives CSARVARGGSVEQYF.

This chain links TRBV7-2 with TRBJ1-2, with 7 bases lining up with TRBD1. CDR1 SGHTA and CDR2 FQGNSA come from the germline V gene. This CDR3 region has 13 residues. V shed 5 bases and J 8 bases; nucleotides not matched to a gene: 8. The CDR3 DNA reads TGTGCCAGCAGCCTGACAGGGTCTCGAGGCTACACCTTC. It yields the protein CASSLTGSRGYTF.

The sample holds a few counts of this clonotype. The chain has TRBV20-1 and TRBJ2-1; no firm D call. Germline V CDR1 and CDR2: DFQATT, SNEGSKA (reference sequence). The length of the CDR3 is 15 residues. V was clipped by 0 bases and J by 0 bases, with 9 bases between them. The CDR3 region has the DNA TGCAGTGCTAGAGAGGAACTTGGCTCCTACAATGAGCAGTTCTTC. The encoded protein is CSAREELGSYNEQFF.

This clonotype was counted a single time. The V and J genes are TRBV20-1 and TRBJ1-2, with TRBD1 matching 7 bases. This CDR3 is built from 13 residues. Germline values: CDR1 DFQATT, CDR2 SNEGSKA (reference sequence). The V gene end was trimmed by 6 bases and the J gene end by 5 bases; junction bases not matched to a gene: 9. The DNA for the CDR3 is TGCAGTGCATCGGACAGGAGCGGTTATGGCTACACCTTC. Amino acids: CSASDRSGYGYTF.

The chain carries TRBV20-1 and TRBJ1-6; D may be TRBD1 (6 bases). Germline lookup yields CDR1 DFQATT and CDR2 SNEGSKA (reference sequence). Trimming left V 5 bases short and J 7 bases short, with 15 bases between. The CDR3 runs to 14 residues. The CDR3 loop is CSAPQGNENSPLHF. As DNA, the CDR3 is TGCAGTGCTCCTCAGGGGAACGAAAATTCACCCCTCCACTTT.

The rearrangement joins TRBV5-1 to TRBJ2-3; TRBD1 agrees at 7 bases. This CDR3 spans 16 amino acids. Germline V gene sequence: CDR1 SGHRS, CDR2 YFSETQ. V lost 3 bases and J lost 4; bases outside the gene matches: 11. CDR3 sequence (DNA): TGCGCCAGCAGCTCCAGACAGGGAAATTTGGCAGATACGCAGTATTTT. Translated: CASSSRQGNLADTQYF.

The table lists this clonotype with a few counts. This sequence joins TRBV3-1 and TRBJ2-7; 7 bases are shared with TRBD2. The CDR3 loop spans 15 amino acids. Germline assignment: CDR1 LGHDT and CDR2 YNNKEL (reference sequence). V was clipped by 1 base and J by 5 bases; unmatched bases: 8. This chain's CDR3 is CASSQGTRYAHEQYF. The CDR3 DNA sequence: TGTGCCAGCAGCCAAGGGACTAGGTACGCACACGAGCAGTACTTC.

This chain connects TRBV20-1 to TRBJ1-5; TRBD1 matches 11 bases. The CDR3 sequence is 16 residues long. Germline V gene lookup returns CDR1 DFQATT and CDR2 SNEGSKA (reference sequence). V shed 6 bases, J shed 9 bases, and the junction held 16 bases outside the gene matches. CDR3 DNA: TGCAGTGCCCTCGTCCGAGGGACAGGGGGATTTGGGCCCCAGCATTTT. This encodes CSALVRGTGGFGPQHF.

The V gene is TRBV29-1, the J gene TRBJ2-5, with D perhaps matching TRBD1 (5 bases). The CDR3 has 12 residues. V lost 3 bases and J lost 3, with 8 bases in between. CDR1 SQVTM and CDR2 ANQGSEA come from the germline V gene. The DNA for the CDR3 is TGCAGCGTTGATCTAGGGGAAGAGACCCAGTACTTC. This sequence encodes CSVDLGEETQYF.

This chain uses TRBV11-1 with TRBJ2-3; D uncertain. Between the trimmed V and J ends, which lost 6 bases and 7 bases, there was a span of 14 bases. CDR1 and CDR2 (germline): SGHAT, FQDESV (reference sequence). The CDR3 is 13 amino acids. For the CDR3, the DNA is TGTGCCAGCAGTGACCGCTTGGAGAATACGCAGTATTTT. Its protein is CASSDRLENTQYF.

This clonotype has more than one count but fewer than ten. The chain uses TRBV6-2 or TRBV6-3 and TRBJ1-2, with D perhaps TRBD1 (5 bases). V was clipped by 7 bases and J by 4 bases, with 16 bases between them. Per the germline V gene, CDR1 is MNHEY and CDR2 is SVGEGT. CDR3 length: 14 amino acids. In DNA form, the CDR3 reads TGTGCCAGCACCGGGGACCGGTTCTTCTATGGCTACACCTTC. This gives the protein CASTGDRFFYGYTF.

V is TRBV27 and J is TRBJ2-3; no clear D gene. The CDR3 is 14 residues long. The germline V and J ends were trimmed by 3 bases and 2 bases, with 9 bases remaining between them. The V gene's germline CDR1 is MNHEY and CDR2 SMNVEV (reference sequence). The CDR3 is CASSFARNTDTQYF. Written as DNA, the CDR3 is TGTGCCAGCAGTTTCGCCAGAAACACAGATACGCAGTATTTT.